Given below is one T cell receptor (beta chain) in context. The sample originates from a study of blood T cell repertoires in COVID-19. Study-wide background: From the United States, Italy and Spain came samples of acute and convalescent COVID-19. From T cells, B-cell-depleted T cells, or PBMCs came the material, which was cDNA or gDNA.

Authors' analysis steps: Reference gene primers were amplified, and this amplification served to estimate nucleated cell counts. Libraries were prepared by immunoSEQ multiplex PCR; TCRdb keeps only in-frame clonotypes and omits some of them. Clone size and V and J calls were adopted from that table, with D and trimming inferred from the DNA. Here the sample spans some 120,000 clones, 80% to 85% being singletons. Germline V gives CDR1 SGHAT, CDR2 FQNNGV. After removal of 3 bases from V and 2 bases from J, the junction contained 2 bases not matched to a gene. CDR3 length equals 15 residues. The sample was peripheral blood. The chain uses TRBV11-2 and TRBJ2-1; 9 bases are shared with TRBD1. This receptor was obtained from a woman aged 50 to 65 with acute or convalescent COVID-19. The CDR3 reads CASSLRTGAYNEQFF. The DNA of the CDR3 is TGTGCCAGCAGCTTGAGGACAGGGGCCTACAATGAGCAGTTCTTC.